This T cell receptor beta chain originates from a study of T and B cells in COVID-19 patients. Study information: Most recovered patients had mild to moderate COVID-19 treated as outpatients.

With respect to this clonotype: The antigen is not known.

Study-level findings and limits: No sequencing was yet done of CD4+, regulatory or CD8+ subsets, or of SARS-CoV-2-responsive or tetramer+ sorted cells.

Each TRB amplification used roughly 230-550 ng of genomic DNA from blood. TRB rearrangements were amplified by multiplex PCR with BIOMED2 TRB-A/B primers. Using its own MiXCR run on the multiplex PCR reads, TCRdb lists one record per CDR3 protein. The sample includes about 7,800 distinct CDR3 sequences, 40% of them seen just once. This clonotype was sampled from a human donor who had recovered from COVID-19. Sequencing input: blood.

The CDR3 sequence is CASRENTGELFF. DNA of the CDR3: TGTGCCAGCAGGGAGAACACCGGGGAGCTGTTTTTT. The rearrangement uses TRBV7-2 and TRBJ2-2; D unresolved. The CDR3 extends over 12 amino acids. Trimming shortened V by 6 bases and J by 1 base, and 3 bases separated the two germline ends. Germline CDR1 SGHTA, CDR2 FQGNSA.